These T cell receptor beta chains were read from a single sample in a study of CD8+ T cells in alopecia areata. Data came from immunoSEQ multiplex PCR; TCRdb stores just in-frame clones and leaves some out. The sample carries under 300,000 clones, about three fifths recorded once. The sample here was CD4+ T cells sorted from blood, taken at approximately week 52, from a patient treated with tofacitinib. These receptors were collected from a human donor with alopecia areata. CDR3s include the opening cysteine and the closing phenylalanine or tryptophan. The order of the fields is D gene, J gene, clone size, V gene, CDR3 protein, CDR3 DNA. D genes are given only for firm matches. Some rows have no size entry. The others give once, few or many, or a class for an expanded clone.

>.|TRBJ1-1|.|TRBV27
CASSYRETGTEAFF
TGTGCCAGCAGTTACCGCGAGACTGGCACTGAAGCTTTCTTT
>.|TRBJ2-4|.|TRBV7-9
CASSQEVKTAKNIQYF
TGTGCCAGCAGCCAAGAAGTAAAGACAGCCAAAAACATTCAGTACTTC
>.|TRBJ2-4|.|TRBV4-2
CASSRENLAKNIQYF
TGTGCCAGCAGCCGAGAGAACTTGGCCAAAAACATTCAGTACTTC
>.|TRBJ2-5|.|TRBV29-1
CSVSKSQETQYF
TGCAGCGTTTCCAAGAGTCAAGAGACCCAGTACTTC
>.|TRBJ2-3|.|TRBV5-6
CASSGVGGTDTQYF
TGTGCCAGCAGCGGTGTGGGGGGTACAGATACGCAGTATTTT
>.|TRBJ2-2|once|TRBV30
CAWSRTVRNTGELFF
TGTGCCTGGAGTCGGACAGTCCGAAACACCGGGGAGCTGTTTTTT
>.|TRBJ1-1|few|TRBV6-6
CASSSQGGTEAFF
TGTGCCAGCAGTAGCCAGGGCGGAACTGAAGCTTTCTTT
>.|TRBJ2-3|.|TRBV13
CASSRDARPETQYF
TGTGCCAGCAGTCGGGACGCCCGCCCAGAGACGCAGTATTTT
>.|TRBJ1-3|.|TRBV29-1
CSAGNSGNTIYF
TGCAGCGCCGGTAACTCTGGAAACACCATATATTTT
>TRBD1|TRBJ1-6|few|TRBV2
CASSEAQGANSPLHF
TGTGCCAGCAGTGAAGCGCAGGGGGCTAATTCACCCCTCCACTTT
>.|TRBJ1-2|few|TRBV7-2
CASSLAGLYGYTF
TGTGCCAGCAGCTTAGCAGGGCTCTATGGCTACACCTTC
>TRBD1|TRBJ1-2|.|TRBV6-5
CASRRDSNYGYTF
TGTGCCAGCAGACGGGACAGTAACTATGGCTACACCTTC
>.|TRBJ1-2|.|TRBV30
CAWMRNSYGYTF
TGTGCCTGGATGAGGAATAGCTATGGCTACACCTTC
>TRBD2|TRBJ2-3|.|TRBV7-7
CASSPGLASDTQYF
TGTGCTAGCAGCCCAGGACTAGCGTCAGATACGCAGTATTTT
>.|TRBJ2-2|.|TRBV11-2
CASSLAGELFF
TGTGCCAGCAGCTTAGCTGGGGAGCTGTTTTTT